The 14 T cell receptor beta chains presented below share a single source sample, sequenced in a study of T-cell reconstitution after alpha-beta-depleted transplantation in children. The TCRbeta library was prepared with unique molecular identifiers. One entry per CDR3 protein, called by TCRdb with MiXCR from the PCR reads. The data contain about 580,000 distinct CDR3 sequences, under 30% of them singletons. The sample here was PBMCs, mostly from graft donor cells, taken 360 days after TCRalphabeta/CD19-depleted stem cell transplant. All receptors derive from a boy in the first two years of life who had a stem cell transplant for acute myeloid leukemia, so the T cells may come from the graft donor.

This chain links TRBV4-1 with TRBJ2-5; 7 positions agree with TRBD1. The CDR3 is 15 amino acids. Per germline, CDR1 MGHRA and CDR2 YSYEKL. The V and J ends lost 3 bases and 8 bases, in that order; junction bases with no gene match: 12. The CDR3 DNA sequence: TGCGCCAGCAGCCAGGTGGTCTGGACAGGTGGTACCCAGTACTTC. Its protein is CASSQVVWTGGTQYF.

The CDR3 region has the DNA TGCGCCAGCAGCCAAGTGAGAGGGGGGCTCCATTTCTTC. Translating gives CASSQVRGGLHFF. The chain carries TRBV4-3 and TRBJ2-1, with D possibly called TRBD1 or TRBD2 (6 bases each). The germline V gene has CDR1 LGHNA and CDR2 YSLEER. V was trimmed by 1 base and J by 16 bases, leaving 17 bases between them. This CDR3 is built from 13 residues.

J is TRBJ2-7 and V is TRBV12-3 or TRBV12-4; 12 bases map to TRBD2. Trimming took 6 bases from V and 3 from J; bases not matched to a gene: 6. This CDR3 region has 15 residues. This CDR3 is CASRATSGGNYEQYF. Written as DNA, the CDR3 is TGTGCCAGCAGGGCGACTAGCGGGGGAAACTACGAGCAGTACTTC.

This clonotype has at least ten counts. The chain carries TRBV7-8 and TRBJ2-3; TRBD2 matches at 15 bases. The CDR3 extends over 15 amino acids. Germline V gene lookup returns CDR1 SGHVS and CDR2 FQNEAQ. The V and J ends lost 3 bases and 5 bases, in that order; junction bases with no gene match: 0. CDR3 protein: CASSLGLAGGDTQYF. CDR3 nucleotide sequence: TGTGCCAGCAGCTTGGGACTAGCGGGGGGAGATACGCAGTATTTT.

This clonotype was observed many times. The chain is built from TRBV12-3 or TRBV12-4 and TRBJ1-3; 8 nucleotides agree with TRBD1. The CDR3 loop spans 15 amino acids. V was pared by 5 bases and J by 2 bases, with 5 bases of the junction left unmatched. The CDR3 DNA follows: TGTGCCAGCAGTCTAGGACAGGGAACTGGAAACACCATATATTTT. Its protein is CASSLGQGTGNTIYF.

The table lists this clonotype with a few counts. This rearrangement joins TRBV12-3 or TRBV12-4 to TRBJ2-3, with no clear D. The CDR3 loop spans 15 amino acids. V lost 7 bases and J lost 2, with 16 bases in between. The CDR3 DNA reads TGTGCCAGCACCTCCGAGGCGGTTTTCACAGATACGCAGTATTTT. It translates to CASTSEAVFTDTQYF.

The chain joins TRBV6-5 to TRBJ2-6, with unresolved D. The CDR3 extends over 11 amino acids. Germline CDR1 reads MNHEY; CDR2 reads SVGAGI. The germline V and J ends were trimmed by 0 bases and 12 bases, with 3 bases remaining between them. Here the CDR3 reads CASSYSGVLTF. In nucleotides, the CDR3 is TGTGCCAGCAGTTACTCGGGCGTCCTGACTTTC.

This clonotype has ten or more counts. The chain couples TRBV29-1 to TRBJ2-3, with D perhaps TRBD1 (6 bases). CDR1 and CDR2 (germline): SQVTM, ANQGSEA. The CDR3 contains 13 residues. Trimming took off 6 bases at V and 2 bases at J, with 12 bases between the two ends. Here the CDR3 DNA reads TGCAGCGTCAGACAGGTTCTCACAGATACGCAGTATTTT. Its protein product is CSVRQVLTDTQYF.

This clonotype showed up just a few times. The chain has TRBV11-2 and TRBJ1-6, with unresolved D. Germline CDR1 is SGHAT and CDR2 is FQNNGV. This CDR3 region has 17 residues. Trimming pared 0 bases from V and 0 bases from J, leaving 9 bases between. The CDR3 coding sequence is TGTGCCAGCAGCTTAGAGGGCAGGAGCTCCTATAATTCACCCCTCCACTTT. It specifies CASSLEGRSSYNSPLHF.

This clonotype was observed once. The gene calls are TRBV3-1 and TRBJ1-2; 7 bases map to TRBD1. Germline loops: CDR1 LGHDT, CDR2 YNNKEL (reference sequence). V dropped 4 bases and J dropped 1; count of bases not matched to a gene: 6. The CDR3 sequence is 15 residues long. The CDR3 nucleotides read TGTGCCAGCAGCCCCGCGCCAGGGGGTAACTATGGCTACACCTTC. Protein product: CASSPAPGGNYGYTF.

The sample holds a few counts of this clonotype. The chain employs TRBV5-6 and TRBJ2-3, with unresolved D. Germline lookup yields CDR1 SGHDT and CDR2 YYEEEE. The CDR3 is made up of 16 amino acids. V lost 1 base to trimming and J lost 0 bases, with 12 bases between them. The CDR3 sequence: CASSLLPFPSTDTQYF. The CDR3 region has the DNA TGTGCCAGCAGCTTGCTGCCTTTCCCTAGCACAGATACGCAGTATTTT.

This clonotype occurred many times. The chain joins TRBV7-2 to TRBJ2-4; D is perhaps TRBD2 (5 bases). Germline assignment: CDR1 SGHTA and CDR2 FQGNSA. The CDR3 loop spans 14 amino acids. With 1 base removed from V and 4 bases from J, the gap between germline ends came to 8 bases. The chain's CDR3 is CASSLVEGKNIQYF. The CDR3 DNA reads TGTGCCAGCAGCTTAGTCGAGGGAAAAAACATTCAGTACTTC.

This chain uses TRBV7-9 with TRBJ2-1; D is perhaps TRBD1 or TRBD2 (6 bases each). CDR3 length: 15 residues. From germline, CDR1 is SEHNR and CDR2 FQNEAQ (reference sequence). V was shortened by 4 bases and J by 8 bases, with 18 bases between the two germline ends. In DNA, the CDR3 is TGTGCCAGCAGCTACCCGGAGGAGGGGGTGGATGAGCAGTTCTTC. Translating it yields CASSYPEEGVDEQFF.

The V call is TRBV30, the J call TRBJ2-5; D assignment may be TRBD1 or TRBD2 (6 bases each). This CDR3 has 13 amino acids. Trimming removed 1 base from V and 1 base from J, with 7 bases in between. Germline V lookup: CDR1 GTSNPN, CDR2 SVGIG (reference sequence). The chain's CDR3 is CAWSGGAQETQYF. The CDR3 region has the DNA TGTGCCTGGAGTGGGGGGGCCCAAGAGACCCAGTACTTC.